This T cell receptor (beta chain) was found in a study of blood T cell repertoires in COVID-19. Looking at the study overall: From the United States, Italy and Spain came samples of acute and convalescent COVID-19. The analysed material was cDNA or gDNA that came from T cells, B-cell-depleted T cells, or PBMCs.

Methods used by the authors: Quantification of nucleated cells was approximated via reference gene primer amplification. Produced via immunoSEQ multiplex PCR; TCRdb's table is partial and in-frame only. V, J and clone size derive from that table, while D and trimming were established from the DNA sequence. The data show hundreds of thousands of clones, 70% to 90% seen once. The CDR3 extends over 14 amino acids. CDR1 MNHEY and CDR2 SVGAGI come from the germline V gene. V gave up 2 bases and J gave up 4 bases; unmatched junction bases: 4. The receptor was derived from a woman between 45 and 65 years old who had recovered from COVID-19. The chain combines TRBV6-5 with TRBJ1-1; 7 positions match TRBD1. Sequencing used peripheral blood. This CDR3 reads CASSYRGGGTEAFF. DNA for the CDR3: TGTGCCAGCAGTTACAGAGGGGGCGGCACTGAAGCTTTCTTT.